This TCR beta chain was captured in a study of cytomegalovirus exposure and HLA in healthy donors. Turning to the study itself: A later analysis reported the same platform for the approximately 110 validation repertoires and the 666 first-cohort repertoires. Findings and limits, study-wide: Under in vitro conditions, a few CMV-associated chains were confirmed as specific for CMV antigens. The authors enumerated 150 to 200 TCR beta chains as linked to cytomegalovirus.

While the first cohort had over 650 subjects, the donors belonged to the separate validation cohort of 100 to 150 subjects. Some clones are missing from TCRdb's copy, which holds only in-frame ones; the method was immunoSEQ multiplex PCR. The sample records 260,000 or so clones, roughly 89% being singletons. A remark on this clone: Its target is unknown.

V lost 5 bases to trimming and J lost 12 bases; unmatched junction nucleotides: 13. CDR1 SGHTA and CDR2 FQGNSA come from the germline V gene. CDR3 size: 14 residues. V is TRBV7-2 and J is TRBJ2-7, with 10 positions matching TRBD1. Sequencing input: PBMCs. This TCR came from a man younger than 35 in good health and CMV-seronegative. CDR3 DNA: TGTGCCAGCAGCCCTCTGACAGGGGGCCACATAGGGTACTTC. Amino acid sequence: CASSPLTGGHIGYF.